The present TCR beta chain was sequenced within a study of blood T cells in healthy people across ages. Notes on this clonotype: Germline and junction disagree at one end, which may indicate a read error.

Germline assignment: CDR1 SGHTA and CDR2 FQGNSA. The length of the CDR3 is 13 residues. A J-beta primer mix and a sample-barcoded 5' primer were used in a second PCR of about 7 to 12 cycles. TCRdb re-called the 5' RACE reads through MiXCR, storing one row per CDR3 protein. The data contain about 800,000 distinct CDR3 sequences, 25% of them seen just once; the ten biggest clones take up approximately 4%. These data are also associated with another study on T cells of mothers and their children. Turning to that study: Pairs that are related and pairs that are unrelated have TCR recombination output shaped similarly by thymic selection.

Sequenced material: blood. This clonotype was sampled from a boy aged 10-17 years in good health. V usage is TRBV7-2 and J usage is TRBJ2-5, with a tentative D call TRBD2 (5 bases). The closer fit of TRBJ2-7 to the DNA end suggests the J call may be wrong. The CDR3 sequence is CACSFPGEYEQYF. In DNA, the CDR3 is TGTGCCTGCAGCTTTCCCGGGGAGTACGAGCAGTACTTC.